This T cell receptor (beta chain) comes out of a study of blood T cell repertoires in COVID-19. Assay: immunoSEQ multiplex PCR; the TCRdb copy retains only in-frame clones and omits some. The sample lists about 290,000 clones, nearly 90% seen once, with around 10% in the top ten. While infection was still active, Seattle patients were enrolled and then followed longitudinally. This clonotype originated in a woman aged 25-40 years with COVID-19, enrolled during active disease. The sample comprised peripheral blood.

The CDR3 DNA follows: TGTGCCAGCAGCTTAGAGGGCACTAGCGGGGGGTTATACAATGAGCAGTTCTTC. It translates to CASSLEGTSGGLYNEQFF. This rearrangement joins TRBV11-2 to TRBJ2-1, with 12 nucleotides matching TRBD2. The CDR3 runs to 18 residues. Looked up from germline, CDR1 is SGHAT and CDR2 is FQNNGV. The V and J ends lost 0 bases and 4 bases, in that order; junction bases with no gene match: 7.